These T cell receptor beta chains were read from a single sample in a study of T cell repertoires in cytomegalovirus infection. No antigens are known for them. TCRdb recomputed calls from the reads with MiXCR, one row per CDR3 protein. Of approximately 730,000 distinct CDR3 sequences listed, under 35% were seen once; the top ten hold around 12%. This specimen consisted of cultured CD8+ T cells from PBMCs, obtained from culture after CMV antigen stimulation. These receptors were obtained from a human donor in good health (CMV status not recorded). Some clones in this sample may be carry-over from other donors' samples. CDR3s include the opening cysteine and the closing phenylalanine or tryptophan. The D gene is left open where the match is weak.

d_gene,v_gene,CDR3aa
NA,TRBV5-8,CASSSLVFEPSTDTQYF
NA,TRBV7-6,CASSLFHSTGELFF
NA,TRBV20-1,CSARDRGFHTF
NA,TRBV7-8,CASSLEMEIPGYTF
NA,TRBV7-8,CASSSRGPGPATGELFF
NA,TRBV19,CASSPSSNLYGEKLFF
TRBD2,TRBV10-3,CAISEEERGTSTDTQYF
TRBD2,TRBV18,CASSPQARGVGNEQFF
NA,TRBV12-3/TRBV12-4,CASSRYGYTF
TRBD2,TRBV20-1,CSARAEGRGTQYF
NA,TRBV2,CASSEGWRVDTEAFF
NA,TRBV12-3/TRBV12-4,CASSLAYGGSYSPLHF
NA,TRBV27,CASSLSREVAYNEQFF
NA,TRBV4-3,CASTSPYGNCPIVRLEKLFF
TRBD2,TRBV4-1,CASSQVLAGGGHEQFF
NA,TRBV5-3,CASSLAIYNEQFF
NA,TRBV2,CASVLGGKGNEQFF
NA,TRBV18,CASSPSWGQNTEAFF
TRBD2,TRBV7-6,CASSLGLAGGLGTGELFF
TRBD1,TRBV4-1,CASSRLPGGQGARDTQYF
NA,TRBV27,CASSLSPGVVGYTF
NA,TRBV7-6,CASSSGTFLYNEQFF
TRBD1,TRBV7-6,CASSYPVGGQGYPGEQYF
NA,TRBV7-9,CASGKFLF
TRBD2,TRBV12-3/TRBV12-4,CASRKPGGYSYNEQFF
NA,TRBV6-2/TRBV6-3,CASSYRNRVNAGANVLTF
TRBD1,TRBV2,CASSGSRETGGHEQYF
TRBD2,TRBV7-6,CASSQLALGTDTQYF
NA,TRBV6-6,CASSSTPGVNTEAFF
NA,TRBV7-6,CASSLSGAAEAFF
NA,TRBV27,CASSLYPSYEQYF
TRBD1,TRBV10-3,CAISETGDSYEQYF
NA,TRBV7-9,CASSATGELFF
TRBD1,TRBV6-2/TRBV6-3,CATKDRAYNEQFF
TRBD1,TRBV19,CASSIVIGQGVQPQHF
NA,TRBV27,CASTPLPAGSTDTQYF
TRBD1,TRBV6-1,CASNLQGASNQPQHF
NA,TRBV7-2,CASSLEGGWLGDQPQHF
NA,TRBV11-3,CASSPPGSPEAFF
TRBD2,TRBV20-1,CSARGGGYNEQFF
NA,TRBV20-1,CSAHHTSGANVLTF
NA,TRBV29-1,CSAPTRDTRMEQFF
NA,TRBV5-6,CASSHMGRRPNTGELFF
NA,TRBV20-1,CSARDFSTATTPLHF
NA,TRBV6-4,CASSDSAGDTQYF